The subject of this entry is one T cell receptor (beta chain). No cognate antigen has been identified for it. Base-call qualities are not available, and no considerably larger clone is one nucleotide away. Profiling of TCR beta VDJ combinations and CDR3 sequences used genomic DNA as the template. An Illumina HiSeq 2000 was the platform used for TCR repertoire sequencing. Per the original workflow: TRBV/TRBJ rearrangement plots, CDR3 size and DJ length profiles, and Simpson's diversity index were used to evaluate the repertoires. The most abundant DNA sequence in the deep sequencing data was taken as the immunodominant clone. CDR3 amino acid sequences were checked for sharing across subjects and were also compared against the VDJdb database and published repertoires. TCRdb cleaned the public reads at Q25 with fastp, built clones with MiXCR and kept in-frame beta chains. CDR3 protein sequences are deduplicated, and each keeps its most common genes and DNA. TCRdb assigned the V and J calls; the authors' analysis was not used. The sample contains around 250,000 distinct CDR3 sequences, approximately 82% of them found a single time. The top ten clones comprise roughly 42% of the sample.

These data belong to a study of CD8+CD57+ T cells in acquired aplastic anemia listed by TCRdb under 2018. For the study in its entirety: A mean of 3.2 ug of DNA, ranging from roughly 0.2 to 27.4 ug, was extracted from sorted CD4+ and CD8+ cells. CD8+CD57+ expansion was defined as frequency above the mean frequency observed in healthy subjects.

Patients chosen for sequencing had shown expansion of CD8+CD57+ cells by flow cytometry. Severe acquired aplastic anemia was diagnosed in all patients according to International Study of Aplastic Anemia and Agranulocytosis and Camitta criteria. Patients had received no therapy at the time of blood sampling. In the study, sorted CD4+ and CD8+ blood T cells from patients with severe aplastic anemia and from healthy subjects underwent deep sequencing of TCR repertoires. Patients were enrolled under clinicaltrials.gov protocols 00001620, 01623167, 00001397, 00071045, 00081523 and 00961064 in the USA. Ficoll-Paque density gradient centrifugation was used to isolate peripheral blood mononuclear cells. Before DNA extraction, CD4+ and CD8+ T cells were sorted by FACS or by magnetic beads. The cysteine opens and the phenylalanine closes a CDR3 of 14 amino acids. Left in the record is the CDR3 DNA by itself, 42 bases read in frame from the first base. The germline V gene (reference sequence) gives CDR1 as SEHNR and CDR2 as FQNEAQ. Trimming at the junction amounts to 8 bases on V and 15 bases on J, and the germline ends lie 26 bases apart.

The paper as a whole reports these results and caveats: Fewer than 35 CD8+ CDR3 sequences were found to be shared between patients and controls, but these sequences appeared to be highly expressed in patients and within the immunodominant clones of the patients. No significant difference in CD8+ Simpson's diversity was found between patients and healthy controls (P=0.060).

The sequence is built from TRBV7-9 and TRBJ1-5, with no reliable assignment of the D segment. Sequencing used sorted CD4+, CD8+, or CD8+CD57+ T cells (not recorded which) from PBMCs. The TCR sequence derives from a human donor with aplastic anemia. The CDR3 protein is CASRGSYGNQYLHF. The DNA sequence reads TGTGCCAGCCGTGGGTCTTATGGCAACCAGTACCTGCATTTT. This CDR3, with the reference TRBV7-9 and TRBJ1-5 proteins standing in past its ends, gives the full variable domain DTGVSQNPRHKITKRGQNVTFRCDPISEHNRLYWYRQTLGQGPEFLTYFQNEAQLEKSRLLSDRFSAERPKGSFSTLEIQRTEQGDSAMYLCASRGSYGNQYLHFGDGTRLSIL.